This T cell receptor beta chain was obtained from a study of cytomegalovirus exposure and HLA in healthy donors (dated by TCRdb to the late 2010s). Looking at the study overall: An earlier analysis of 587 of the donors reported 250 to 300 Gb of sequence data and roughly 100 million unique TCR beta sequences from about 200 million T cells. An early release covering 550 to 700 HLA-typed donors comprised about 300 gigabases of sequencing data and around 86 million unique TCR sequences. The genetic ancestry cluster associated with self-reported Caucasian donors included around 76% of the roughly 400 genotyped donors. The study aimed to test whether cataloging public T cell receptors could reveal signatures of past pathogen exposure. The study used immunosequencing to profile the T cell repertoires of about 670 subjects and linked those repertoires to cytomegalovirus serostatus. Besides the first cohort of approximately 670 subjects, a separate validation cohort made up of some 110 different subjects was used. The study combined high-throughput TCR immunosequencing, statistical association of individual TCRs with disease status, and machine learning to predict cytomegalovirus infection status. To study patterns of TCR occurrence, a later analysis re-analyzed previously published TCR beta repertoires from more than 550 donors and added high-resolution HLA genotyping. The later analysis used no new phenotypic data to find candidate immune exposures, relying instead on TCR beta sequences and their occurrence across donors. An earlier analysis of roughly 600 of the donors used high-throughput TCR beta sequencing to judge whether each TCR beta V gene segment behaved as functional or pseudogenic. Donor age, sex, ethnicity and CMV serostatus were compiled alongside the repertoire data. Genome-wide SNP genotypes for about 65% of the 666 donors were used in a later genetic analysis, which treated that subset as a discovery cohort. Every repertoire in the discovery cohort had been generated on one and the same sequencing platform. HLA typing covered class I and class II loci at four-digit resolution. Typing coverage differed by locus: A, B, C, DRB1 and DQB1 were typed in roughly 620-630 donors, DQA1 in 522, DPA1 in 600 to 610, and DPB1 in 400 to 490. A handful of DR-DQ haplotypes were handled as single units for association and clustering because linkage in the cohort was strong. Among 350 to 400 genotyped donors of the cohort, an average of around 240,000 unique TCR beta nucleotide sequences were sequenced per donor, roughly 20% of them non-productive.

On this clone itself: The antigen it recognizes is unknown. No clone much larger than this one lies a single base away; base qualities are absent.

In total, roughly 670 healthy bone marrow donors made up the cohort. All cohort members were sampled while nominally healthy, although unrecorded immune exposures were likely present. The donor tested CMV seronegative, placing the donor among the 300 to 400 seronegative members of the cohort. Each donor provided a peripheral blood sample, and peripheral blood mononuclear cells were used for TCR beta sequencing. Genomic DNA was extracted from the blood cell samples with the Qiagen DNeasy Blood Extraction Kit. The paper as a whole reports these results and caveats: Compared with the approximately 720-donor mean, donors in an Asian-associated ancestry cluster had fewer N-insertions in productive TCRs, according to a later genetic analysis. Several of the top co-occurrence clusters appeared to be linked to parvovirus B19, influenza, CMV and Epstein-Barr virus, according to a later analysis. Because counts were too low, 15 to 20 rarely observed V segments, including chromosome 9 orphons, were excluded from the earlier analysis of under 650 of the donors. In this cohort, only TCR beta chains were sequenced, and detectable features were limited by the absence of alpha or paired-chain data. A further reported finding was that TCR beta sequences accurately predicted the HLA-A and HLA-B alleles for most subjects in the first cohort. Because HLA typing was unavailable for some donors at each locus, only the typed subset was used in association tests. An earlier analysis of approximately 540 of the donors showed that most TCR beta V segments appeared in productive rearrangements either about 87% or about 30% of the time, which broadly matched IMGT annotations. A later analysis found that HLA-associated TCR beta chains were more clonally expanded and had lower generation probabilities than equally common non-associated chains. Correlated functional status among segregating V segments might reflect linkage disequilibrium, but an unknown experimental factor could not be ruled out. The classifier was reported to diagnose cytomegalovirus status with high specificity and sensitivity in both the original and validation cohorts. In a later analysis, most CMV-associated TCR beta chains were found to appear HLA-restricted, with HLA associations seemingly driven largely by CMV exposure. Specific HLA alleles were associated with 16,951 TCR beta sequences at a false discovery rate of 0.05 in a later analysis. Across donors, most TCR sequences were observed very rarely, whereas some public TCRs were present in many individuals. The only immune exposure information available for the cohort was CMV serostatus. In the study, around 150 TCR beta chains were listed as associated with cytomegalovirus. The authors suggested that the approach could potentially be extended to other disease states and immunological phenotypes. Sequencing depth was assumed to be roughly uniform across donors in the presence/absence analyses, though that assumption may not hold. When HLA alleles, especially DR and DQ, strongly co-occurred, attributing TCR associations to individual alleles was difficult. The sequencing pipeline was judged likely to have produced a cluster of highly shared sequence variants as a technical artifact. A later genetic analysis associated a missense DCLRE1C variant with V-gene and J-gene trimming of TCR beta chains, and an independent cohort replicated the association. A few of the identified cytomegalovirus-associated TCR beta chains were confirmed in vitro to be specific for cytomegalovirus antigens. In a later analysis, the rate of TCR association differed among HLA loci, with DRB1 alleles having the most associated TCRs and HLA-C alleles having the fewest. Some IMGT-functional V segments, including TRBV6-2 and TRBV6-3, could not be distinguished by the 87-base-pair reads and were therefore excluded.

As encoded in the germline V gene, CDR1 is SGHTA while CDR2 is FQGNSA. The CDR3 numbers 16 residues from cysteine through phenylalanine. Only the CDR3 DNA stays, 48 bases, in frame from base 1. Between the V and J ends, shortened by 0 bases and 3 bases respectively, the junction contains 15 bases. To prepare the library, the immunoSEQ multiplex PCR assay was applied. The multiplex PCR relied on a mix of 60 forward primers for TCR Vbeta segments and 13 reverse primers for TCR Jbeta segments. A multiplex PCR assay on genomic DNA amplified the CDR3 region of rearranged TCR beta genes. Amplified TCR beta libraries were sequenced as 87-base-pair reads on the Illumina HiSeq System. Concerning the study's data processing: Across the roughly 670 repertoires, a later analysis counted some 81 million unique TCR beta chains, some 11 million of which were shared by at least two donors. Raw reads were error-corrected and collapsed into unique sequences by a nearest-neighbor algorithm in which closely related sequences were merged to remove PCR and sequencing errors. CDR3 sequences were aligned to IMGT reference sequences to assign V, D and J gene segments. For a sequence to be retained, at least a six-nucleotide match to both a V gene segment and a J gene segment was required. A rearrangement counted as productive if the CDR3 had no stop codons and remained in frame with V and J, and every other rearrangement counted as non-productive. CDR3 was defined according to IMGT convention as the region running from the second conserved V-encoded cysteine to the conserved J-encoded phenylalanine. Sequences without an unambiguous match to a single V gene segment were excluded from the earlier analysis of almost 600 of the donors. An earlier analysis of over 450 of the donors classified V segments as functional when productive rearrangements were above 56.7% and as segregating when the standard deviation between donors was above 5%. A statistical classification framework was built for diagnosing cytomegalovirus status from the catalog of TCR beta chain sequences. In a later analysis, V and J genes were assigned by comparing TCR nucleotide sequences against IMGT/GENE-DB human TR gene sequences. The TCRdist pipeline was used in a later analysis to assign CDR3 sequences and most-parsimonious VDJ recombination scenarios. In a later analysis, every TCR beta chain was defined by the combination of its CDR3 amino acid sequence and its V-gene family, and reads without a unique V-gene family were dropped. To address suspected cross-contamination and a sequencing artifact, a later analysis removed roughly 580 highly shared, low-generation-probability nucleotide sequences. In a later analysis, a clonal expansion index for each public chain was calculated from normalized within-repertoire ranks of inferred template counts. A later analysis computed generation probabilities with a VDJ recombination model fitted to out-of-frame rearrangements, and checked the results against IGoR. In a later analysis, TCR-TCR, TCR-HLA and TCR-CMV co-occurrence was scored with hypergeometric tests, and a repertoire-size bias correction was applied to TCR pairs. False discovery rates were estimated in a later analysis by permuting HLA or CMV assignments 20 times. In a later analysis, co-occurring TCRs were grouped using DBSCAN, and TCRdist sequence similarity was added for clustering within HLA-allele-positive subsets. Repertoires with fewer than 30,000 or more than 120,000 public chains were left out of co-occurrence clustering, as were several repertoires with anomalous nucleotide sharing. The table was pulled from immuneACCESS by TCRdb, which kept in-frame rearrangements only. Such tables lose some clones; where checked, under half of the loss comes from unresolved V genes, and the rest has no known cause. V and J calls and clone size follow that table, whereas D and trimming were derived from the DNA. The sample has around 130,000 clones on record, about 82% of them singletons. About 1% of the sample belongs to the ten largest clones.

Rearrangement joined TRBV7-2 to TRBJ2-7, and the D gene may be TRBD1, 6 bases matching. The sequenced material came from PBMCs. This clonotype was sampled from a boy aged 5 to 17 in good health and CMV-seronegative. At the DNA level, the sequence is TGTGCCAGCAGCTTAGCCGGATCGGGACATATCTACGAGCAGTACTTC. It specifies CASSLAGSGHIYEQYF. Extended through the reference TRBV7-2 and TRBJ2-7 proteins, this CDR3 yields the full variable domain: GAGVSQSPSNKVTEKGKDVELRCDPISGHTALYWYRQSLGQGLEFLIYFQGNSAPDKSGLPSDRFSAERTGGSVSTLTIQRTQQEDSAVYLCASSLAGSGHIYEQYFGPGTRLTVT.